The table lists the clone carrying this T cell receptor beta chain with a count of one. The germline V gene has CDR1 PRHDT and CDR2 FYEKMQ (reference sequence). This CDR3 region has 15 residues. The J segment lost 4 bases and the V segment lost 5 bases, leaving 5 bases of the junction unmatched. In the original analysis: Amplification of reference gene primers was used by the study to estimate nucleated cell counts. Measured with immunoSEQ multiplex PCR; TCRdb has only the in-frame clones, and not every one. V, J and clone size were drawn from that table, and D and trimming were deduced from the DNA. The sample includes 150,000 to 200,000 clones, approximately 81% of them seen just once. The data belong to a study of blood T cell repertoires in COVID-19. In the study overall: Some COVID-19 samples were acute and others convalescent; all came from the United States, Italy and Spain. T cells, B-cell-depleted T cells, or PBMCs supplied cDNA or gDNA.

The origin of this receptor is a man aged 18-30 years with active or convalescent COVID-19. V gene TRBV13 combines with J gene TRBJ2-1; TRBD2 matches at 10 bases. The sample comprised peripheral blood. This chain's CDR3 is CASSIGTSAYNEQFF. CDR3 in DNA: TGTGCCAGCAGCATCGGGACTAGCGCTTACAATGAGCAGTTCTTC.